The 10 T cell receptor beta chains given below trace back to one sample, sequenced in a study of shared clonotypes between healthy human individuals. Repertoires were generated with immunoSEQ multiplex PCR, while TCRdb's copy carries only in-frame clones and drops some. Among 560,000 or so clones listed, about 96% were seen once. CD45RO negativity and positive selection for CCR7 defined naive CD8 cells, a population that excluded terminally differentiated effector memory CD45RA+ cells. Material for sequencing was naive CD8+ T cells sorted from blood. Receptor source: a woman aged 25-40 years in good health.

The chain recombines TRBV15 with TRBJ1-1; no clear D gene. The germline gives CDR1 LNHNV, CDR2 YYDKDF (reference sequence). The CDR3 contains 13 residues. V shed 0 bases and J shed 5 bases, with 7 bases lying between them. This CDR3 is CATSRDLGTEAFF. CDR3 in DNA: TGTGCCACCAGCAGAGATTTAGGGACTGAAGCTTTCTTT.

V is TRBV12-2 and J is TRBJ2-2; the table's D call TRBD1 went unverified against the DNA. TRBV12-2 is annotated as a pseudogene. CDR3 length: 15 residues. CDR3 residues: CASRWDRPNTGELFF. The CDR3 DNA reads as TGTGCAAGTCGCTGGGACAGGCCGAACACCGGGGAGCTGTTTTTT.

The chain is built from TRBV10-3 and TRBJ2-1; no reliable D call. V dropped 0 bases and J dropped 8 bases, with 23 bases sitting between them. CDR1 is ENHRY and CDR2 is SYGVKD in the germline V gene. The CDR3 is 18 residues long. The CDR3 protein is CAISESPAPSAALHEQFF. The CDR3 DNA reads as TGTGCCATCAGTGAGTCCCCCGCTCCGAGCGCCGCTCTGCATGAGCAGTTCTTC.

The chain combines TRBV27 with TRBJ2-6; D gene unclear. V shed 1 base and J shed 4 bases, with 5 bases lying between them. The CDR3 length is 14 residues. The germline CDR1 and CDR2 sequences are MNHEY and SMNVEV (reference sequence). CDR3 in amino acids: CASSLLTGANVLTF. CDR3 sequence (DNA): TGTGCCAGCAGTTTATTGACGGGGGCCAACGTCCTGACTTTC.

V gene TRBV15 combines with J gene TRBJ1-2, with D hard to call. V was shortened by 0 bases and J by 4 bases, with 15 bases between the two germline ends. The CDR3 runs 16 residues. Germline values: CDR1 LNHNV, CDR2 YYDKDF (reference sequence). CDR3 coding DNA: TGTGCCACCAGCAGAGACCCGGACCGAACTGCCTATGGCTACACCTTC. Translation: CATSRDPDRTAYGYTF.

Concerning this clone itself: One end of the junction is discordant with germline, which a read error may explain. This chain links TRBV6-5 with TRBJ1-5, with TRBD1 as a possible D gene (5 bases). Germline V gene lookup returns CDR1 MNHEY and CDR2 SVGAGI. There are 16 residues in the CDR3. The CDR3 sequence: CASSNSGTSPYQPQHF. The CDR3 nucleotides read TGTGCCAGCAGTAACTCCGGGACGTCTCCCTATCAGCCCCAGCATTTT.

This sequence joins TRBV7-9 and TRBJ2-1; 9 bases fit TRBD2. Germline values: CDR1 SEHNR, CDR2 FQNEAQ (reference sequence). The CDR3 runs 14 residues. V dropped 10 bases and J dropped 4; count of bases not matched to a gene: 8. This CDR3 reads CAIEPSGAYNEQFF. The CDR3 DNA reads TGTGCCATCGAACCTAGCGGGGCTTACAATGAGCAGTTCTTC. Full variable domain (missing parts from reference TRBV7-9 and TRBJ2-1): DTGVSQNPRHKITKRGQNVTFRCDPISEHNRLYWYRQTLGQGPEFLTYFQNEAQLEKSRLLSDRFSAERPKGSFSTLEIQRTEQGDSAMYLCAIEPSGAYNEQFFGPGTRLTVL.

CDR3 protein: CASSASYNEQFF. The CDR3 coding sequence is TGTGCCAGCAGCGCTAGCTACAATGAGCAGTTCTTC. The chain combines TRBV13 with TRBJ2-1; D is uncertain. This CDR3 comprises 12 residues. The V gene lost 5 bases and the J gene lost 3 bases, with 5 bases spanning the gap. The germline CDR1 and CDR2 sequences are PRHDT and FYEKMQ (reference sequence).

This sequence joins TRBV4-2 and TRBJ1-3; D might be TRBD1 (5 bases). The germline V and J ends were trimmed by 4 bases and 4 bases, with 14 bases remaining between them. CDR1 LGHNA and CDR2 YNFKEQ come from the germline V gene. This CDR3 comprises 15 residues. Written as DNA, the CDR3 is TGTGCCAGCAGCCCCATCGACAGTAGGGGAAACACCATATATTTT. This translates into CASSPIDSRGNTIYF.

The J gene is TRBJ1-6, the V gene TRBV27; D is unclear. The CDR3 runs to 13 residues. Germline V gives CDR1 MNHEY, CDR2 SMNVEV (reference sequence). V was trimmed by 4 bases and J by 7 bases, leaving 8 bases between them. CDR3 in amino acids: CASSSVPNSPLHF. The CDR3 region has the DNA TGTGCCAGCAGTTCCGTACCCAATTCACCCCTCCACTTT.